Listed below are T cell receptor beta chains from one sample, sequenced in a study of blood T cell repertoires in COVID-19. Generated by immunoSEQ multiplex PCR, the TCRdb table keeps only in-frame clones and is missing some. The sample records around 85,000 clones, roughly 91% being singletons. The source material was PBMCs or T cells enriched from blood (not recorded which). The receptors were sampled from a woman in her 50s with acute COVID-19. CDR3s leave out the opening cysteine and the closing phenylalanine or tryptophan. Fields, in order: V gene, J gene, CDR3 protein.

v_call: TRBV10-1; j_call: TRBJ2-1; cdr3_aa: ASSERLALNEQF
v_call: TRBV7-9; j_call: TRBJ1-2; cdr3_aa: ASSHRGDAYGYT
v_call: TRBV14; j_call: TRBJ2-2; cdr3_aa: ASSQEEVINTGELF
v_call: TRBV6-5; j_call: TRBJ1-4; cdr3_aa: ASGGWTGNEKLF
v_call: TRBV12-3/TRBV12-4; j_call: TRBJ1-1; cdr3_aa: ASTSGHRTEAF
v_call: TRBV6-5; j_call: TRBJ1-2; cdr3_aa: ASSYSTQGFYGYT
v_call: TRBV7-9; j_call: TRBJ2-7; cdr3_aa: ASSLGATSGSYEQY
v_call: TRBV25-1; j_call: TRBJ2-5; cdr3_aa: ASSEEGTGVRETQY
v_call: TRBV7-6; j_call: TRBJ2-1; cdr3_aa: ASSSPTGAGYNEQF
v_call: TRBV9; j_call: TRBJ2-2; cdr3_aa: ASSVGLAGTGELF
v_call: TRBV30; j_call: TRBJ2-5; cdr3_aa: AWRTRGGETQY
v_call: TRBV13; j_call: TRBJ2-3; cdr3_aa: ASSLTGASTDTQY
v_call: TRBV19; j_call: TRBJ1-1; cdr3_aa: ASRLGQGFMNTEAF
v_call: TRBV13; j_call: TRBJ1-5; cdr3_aa: ASSQGFLSNQPQH
v_call: TRBV7-9; j_call: TRBJ1-1; cdr3_aa: ASSLIPGREAF
v_call: TRBV4-1; j_call: TRBJ1-1; cdr3_aa: ASSETGGEAF
v_call: TRBV11-2; j_call: TRBJ1-2; cdr3_aa: ASSLDFGGDGYT
v_call: TRBV6-1; j_call: TRBJ2-3; cdr3_aa: ASSEVLAGGRSTDTQY
v_call: TRBV5-1; j_call: TRBJ2-1; cdr3_aa: ASSTGTSGGNEQF
v_call: TRBV6-5; j_call: TRBJ2-7; cdr3_aa: ASSHVSSGNYEQY
v_call: TRBV28; j_call: TRBJ1-1; cdr3_aa: ASAEMNTEAF
v_call: TRBV5-1; j_call: TRBJ1-5; cdr3_aa: ASSLAGGSNQPQH
v_call: TRBV25-1; j_call: TRBJ1-1; cdr3_aa: ASSDPWNTEAF
v_call: TRBV7-2; j_call: TRBJ2-7; cdr3_aa: ASSFSGLVYEQY
v_call: TRBV10-3; j_call: TRBJ1-3; cdr3_aa: AIRGIGQAPGNTIY
v_call: TRBV5-1; j_call: TRBJ2-5; cdr3_aa: ASSLDRGFQETQY
v_call: TRBV9; j_call: TRBJ1-1; cdr3_aa: ASRTGSGNTEAF